This T cell receptor (beta chain) was documented in a study of cytomegalovirus exposure and HLA in healthy donors. Repertoires were generated with immunoSEQ multiplex PCR, while TCRdb's copy carries only in-frame clones and drops some. Counted here are about 55,000 clones, 80% to 95% occurring once; the ten biggest clones make up less than 4%. This sequence originates from a man between 18 and 35 years old in good health and CMV-seronegative. Sequenced: PBMCs.

The chain's CDR3 is CASSDGERAGELFF. As DNA, the CDR3 is TGTGCCAGCAGTGATGGCGAGCGGGCCGGGGAGCTGTTTTTT. The chain combines TRBV2 with TRBJ2-2; weak D call: TRBD2 (6 bases). The CDR3 length is 14 residues. Deletions cut 3 bases from V and 6 bases from J, with 11 bases between. The germline gives CDR1 SNHLY, CDR2 FYNNEI.